The entry below describes one TCR beta chain. The data belong to a study of shared clonotypes between healthy human individuals. Across the study: Per donor, three plates held CD4 naive cells, three held CD4 memory, two held CD8 naive and one held CD8 memory.

V gave up 6 bases and J gave up 8 bases, with 16 bases separating them. CDR1 MNHEY and CDR2 SVGAGI come from the germline V gene. The CDR3 contains 13 residues. Each cell subset's genomic DNA was divided evenly among several immunoSEQ plates. Generated by immunoSEQ multiplex PCR, the TCRdb table keeps only in-frame clones and is missing some. The data contain roughly 520,000 clones, 95% to 97% of them seen just once; the ten biggest clones take up under 0.065%. From CD4+ cells came CD45RA+ naive and CD45RA-negative memory subsets. The chain links TRBV6-5 to TRBJ1-1; D is possibly TRBD1 (5 bases). This TCR was recovered from a woman aged 25 to 39 in good health. The sample taken for sequencing was naive CD4+ T cells sorted from blood. Documented subset: CD45RA+ positively selected. Here the CDR3 reads CASSRSLYREAFF. CDR3 sequence (DNA): TGTGCCAGCAGCCGAAGCCTTTACAGGGAAGCTTTCTTT.